What follows are 25 T cell receptor beta chains derived from one specimen sequenced in a study of metastatic and nonmetastatic thyroid tumors. MiXCR reprocessed the PCR reads for TCRdb. The table has about 25,000 clones, about 20% seen once; the top ten hold roughly 4.4%. No treatment of any kind had been given to any patient before thyroid surgery. Sequencing was carried out using adjacent normal tissue. All receptors come from a female donor with papillary thyroid cancer or a benign thyroid nodule (not recorded which). Some clones in this sample may be carry-over from other donors' samples.

Sample share makes this clone medium-sized. The gene calls are TRBV27 and TRBJ2-1; 11 bases align to TRBD2. The length of the CDR3 is 15 residues. Germline lookup yields CDR1 MNHEY and CDR2 SMNVEV (reference sequence). J lost 9 bases, V lost 7 bases, and 11 bases had no gene match. This CDR3 reads CASTPSTSGSGEQFF. The CDR3 DNA is TGTGCCAGCACCCCCAGTACTAGCGGGAGTGGTGAGCAGTTCTTC.

The rearrangement uses TRBV2 and TRBJ2-7; tentatively, D is TRBD1 (5 bases). The germline gives CDR1 SNHLY, CDR2 FYNNEI. The V gene lost 6 bases and the J gene lost 0 bases, with 12 bases spanning the gap. This CDR3 spans 14 amino acids. CDR3 DNA sequence: TGTGCCAGCAGAGATAGACAGAGCTCCTACGAGCAGTACTTC. It yields the protein CASRDRQSSYEQYF.

This clone was picked up many times. One base away lies a much larger clone, so this may be a sequencing read error. The sample holds other DNA sequences that translate to the same CDR3. The chain uses TRBV7-2 and TRBJ1-2; 11 bases match TRBD1. The V gene's germline CDR1 is SGHTA and CDR2 FQGNSA. With V trimmed by 5 bases and J by 5 bases, 4 bases remained unmatched. The CDR3 length is 14 residues. The chain's CDR3 is CASSLRDRGYGYTF. In nucleotides, the CDR3 is TGTGCCAGCAGCCTAAGGGACAGGGGGTATGGCTACACCTTC.

This clone was counted many times. The chain links TRBV29-1 to TRBJ2-7; possible D gene TRBD1, 6 bases. The V gene lost 5 bases and the J gene lost 2 bases, with 13 bases spanning the gap. This CDR3 region has 13 residues. Germline lookup yields CDR1 SQVTM and CDR2 ANQGSEA. The CDR3 region has the DNA TGCAGCGTTCGGTGGGGGCCTGCCTACGAGCAGTACTTC. Its translation: CSVRWGPAYEQYF.

The table lists this clone with many counts. The rearrangement links TRBV3-1 to TRBJ2-1; 9 nucleotides match TRBD2. Germline V CDR1 and CDR2: LGHDT, YNNKEL (reference sequence). The ends lost 3 bases at V and 4 bases at J; junction bases unmatched: 4. The CDR3 runs to 15 residues. This CDR3 reads CASSQRTSEYNEQFF. CDR3 bases: TGTGCCAGCAGCCAGCGGACTAGCGAATACAATGAGCAGTTCTTC.

Details on this clone: This may stem from a read error, because a much larger clone lies one nucleotide away. This chain connects TRBV7-3 to TRBJ1-1; D is ambiguous. V was shortened by 5 bases and J by 6 bases, with 13 bases between the two germline ends. The CDR3 contains 13 residues. Per the germline V gene, CDR1 is SGHTA and CDR2 is FQGTGA. The CDR3 region has the DNA TGTGCCAGCAGCCCCGATTGGTGGGCTGAAGCTTTCTTT. As protein: CASSPDWWAEAFF.

This clone appeared many times. The chain employs TRBV20-1 and TRBJ2-7; tentatively, D is TRBD2 (7 bases). The germline V gene encodes CDR1 DFQATT and CDR2 SNEGSKA (reference sequence). There are 12 residues in the CDR3. Trimming shortened V by 3 bases and J by 6 bases, and 12 bases separated the two germline ends. CDR3 loop: CSARGRGAEQYF. As DNA, the CDR3 is TGCAGTGCTAGGGGTCGGGGGGCCGAGCAGTACTTC.

In this sample, this clone turned up many times. Since a much larger clone is just one base distant, this may be a read error. The J gene is TRBJ2-7, the V gene TRBV20-1, with 7 bases matching TRBD1. Per germline, CDR1 DFQATT and CDR2 SNEGSKA (reference sequence). The CDR3 runs to 14 residues. The CDR3 bases are TGCAGTGCTAGCCACAGGGGCGCAAGCTACGGGCAGTACTTC. It codes for CSASHRGASYGQYF.

In its sample, this clone was seen many times. The V gene is TRBV20-1, the J gene TRBJ1-5; D gene uncertain. Germline V CDR1 and CDR2: DFQATT, SNEGSKA (reference sequence). This CDR3 contains 14 residues. The V end lost 7 bases, the J end lost 0 bases, and 13 bases lay between the germline ends. CDR3 sequence: CSVAREHSNQPQHF. The DNA for the CDR3 is TGCAGTGTAGCGAGGGAACATAGCAATCAGCCCCAGCATTTT.

The chain joins TRBV3-1 to TRBJ2-7; the D is unclear. This CDR3 region has 14 residues. V gave up 5 bases and J gave up 0 bases, with 11 bases separating them. Germline assignment: CDR1 LGHDT and CDR2 YNNKEL (reference sequence). The CDR3 DNA sequence: TGTGCCAGCAGCTCTGAAGAGGACTCCTACGAGCAGTACTTC. Its translation is CASSSEEDSYEQYF.

As concerns this clone: It may be a read error: a sequence one base away is much more abundant. The same CDR3 is also encoded by other DNA sequences in this sample. The V and J genes are TRBV25-1 and TRBJ2-5; 7 bases align to TRBD1. CDR1 is MGHDK, CDR2 SYGVNS, per germline. This CDR3 has 14 residues. CDR3 bases: TGTGCCAGCAGTTTCGGGACAGCGTTCGAGACACAGTACTTC. This sequence encodes CASSFGTAFETQYF.

This clone has more than one count but fewer than ten. Germline is not matched at one junction end, which may reflect a read error. This chain connects TRBV15 to TRBJ2-1; 8 bases align to TRBD2. Germline V lookup: CDR1 LNHNV, CDR2 YYDKDF (reference sequence). The CDR3 is 16 residues long. CDR3 nucleotide sequence: TGTGCCACCAGAAAGTCAGCGGGAGATAGTTACAATGAGCAGTCCTTC. Translated: CATRKSAGDSYNEQSF.

This clone was detected ten times or more. CDR3 residues: CASSYIKREVTSYEQYF. CDR3 nucleotides: TGTGCCAGCAGTTACATAAAGCGGGAGGTCACCTCCTACGAGCAGTACTTC. The rearrangement joins TRBV6-2 or TRBV6-3 to TRBJ2-7; 9 nucleotides align to TRBD2. CDR1 and CDR2 from the germline V gene are MNHEY and SVGEGT. The CDR3 extends over 17 amino acids. J was trimmed by 0 bases and V by 2 bases; bases with no gene match: 8.

In its sample, this clone was seen many times. This may come from a read error, since a much larger clone is one base off. This rearrangement joins TRBV30 to TRBJ1-1; D gene uncertain. The CDR3 covers 11 residues. CDR1 and CDR2 from the germline V gene are GTSNPN and SVGIG (reference sequence). The CDR3 sequence is CAWRQNTEALF. In nucleotides, the CDR3 is TGTGCCTGGAGACAGAACACTGAAGCTCTCTTT.

This clone was seen repeatedly, ten times or more. The chain links TRBV6-2 or TRBV6-3 to TRBJ2-5; D might be TRBD2 (7 bases). Germline V gene sequence: CDR1 MNHEY, CDR2 SVGEGT. This CDR3 region has 13 residues. The ends were cut back, 4 bases at V and 6 bases at J, with 12 bases in the middle. CDR3 sequence reads: CASSSGGLKTQYF. In nucleotides, the CDR3 is TGTGCCAGCAGTTCGGGGGGCCTGAAGACCCAGTACTTC.

In its sample, this clone was seen many times. This CDR3 reads CASSRQVESTEAFF. The CDR3 nucleotides are TGTGCCAGTAGCAGACAGGTGGAGAGCACTGAAGCTTTCTTT. V gene TRBV19 combines with J gene TRBJ1-1; possible D gene TRBD1, 6 bases. V lost 6 bases and J lost 4, with 15 bases in between. CDR1 is LNHDA, CDR2 SQIVND, per germline (reference sequence). The CDR3 contains 14 residues.

This chain links TRBV15 with TRBJ1-2; TRBD1 matches at 11 bases. This CDR3 is built from 18 residues. Looked up from germline, CDR1 is LNHNV and CDR2 is YYDKDF (reference sequence). V lost 0 bases, J lost 0 bases, and 6 bases stayed unmatched. The CDR3 bases are TGTGCCACCAGCAGAGATAGGGGACAGGGGGATCCTAACTATGGCTACACCTTC. It codes for CATSRDRGQGDPNYGYTF.

This clone was seen ten or more times. This chain uses TRBV2 with TRBJ1-5, with D perhaps matching TRBD1 (5 bases). CDR1 is SNHLY, CDR2 FYNNEI, per germline. This CDR3 has 15 amino acids. V was trimmed by 7 bases and J by 0 bases, leaving 13 bases between them. CDR3: CASTAGGCSNQPQHF. The CDR3 DNA reads as TGTGCCAGCACCGCCGGGGGTTGTAGCAATCAGCCCCAGCATTTT.

This clone was seen at least ten times. V gene TRBV4-1 combines with J gene TRBJ2-1; TRBD1 is a possible D gene (5 bases). This CDR3 comprises 13 residues. The ends were cut back, 1 base at V and 9 bases at J, with 10 bases in the middle. Germline assignment: CDR1 MGHRA and CDR2 YSYEKL. The CDR3 loop is CASSQGLRGEQFF. CDR3 bases: TGCGCCAGCAGCCAAGGCTTAAGGGGTGAGCAGTTCTTC.

V and J are TRBV7-2 and TRBJ1-2; unclear D gene. This CDR3 has 13 residues. The V end was cut by 1 base, the J end by 4 bases, with 7 bases between. The germline V gene has CDR1 SGHTA and CDR2 FQGNSA. CDR3 DNA: TGTGCCAGCAGCTTAGGTCTCCTCTATGGCTACACCTTC. Amino acid sequence: CASSLGLLYGYTF.

With respect to this clone: An end of the junction differs from the germline gene, which may be a read error. This rearrangement joins TRBV24-1 to TRBJ2-1, with no clear D. Germline lookup yields CDR1 KGHDR and CDR2 SFDVKD. This CDR3 comprises 14 residues. CDR3 region: CATSAPNNYNEQLF. The CDR3 DNA reads as TGTGCCACCAGTGCTCCTAATAACTACAATGAGCAGCTCTTC.

By frequency in the sample, this clone is medium-sized. The V and J genes are TRBV2 and TRBJ1-2, with 7 bases aligning to TRBD1. In germline, CDR1 is SNHLY, CDR2 FYNNEI. The CDR3 is made up of 12 amino acids. The ends lost 8 bases at V and 8 bases at J; junction bases unmatched: 8. For the CDR3, the DNA is TGTGCCAGCGGGACAGCCTCGAGGGGCTACACCTTC. Protein sequence: CASGTASRGYTF.

For this clone: Because the CDR3 is missing its conserved closing phenylalanine or tryptophan, this is likely a read error. No DNA is shown, since the ends of the CDR3 on it are uncertain; the CDR3 is the one TCRdb lists. The gene calls are TRBV7-8 and TRBJ1-5; the table calls TRBD1, which could not be checked here. Per germline, CDR1 SGHVS and CDR2 FQNEAQ. The CDR3 is 16 amino acids in total, end residues counted. The CDR3 here is CASSEREDRDDQPRHS.

This clone has at least ten counts. The chain recombines TRBV6-2 or TRBV6-3 with TRBJ2-3; 8 bases are a match to TRBD2. V trimming: 6 bases; J trimming: 3 bases; junction bases outside the gene matches: 11. Germline V lookup: CDR1 MNHEY, CDR2 SVGEGT. The CDR3 loop spans 16 amino acids. The CDR3 region is CASRPPAGEVTDTQYF. CDR3 nucleotides: TGTGCCAGCAGACCCCCAGCGGGAGAGGTTACAGATACGCAGTATTTT.

Relative to its sample, this clone is medium-sized. This chain uses TRBV6-2 or TRBV6-3 with TRBJ1-1; D is perhaps TRBD1 (6 bases). This CDR3 has 16 residues. Trimming left V 5 bases short and J 4 bases short, with 20 bases between. In germline, CDR1 is MNHEY, CDR2 SVGEGT. CDR3 amino acids: CASSVPRGSRSTEAFF. The CDR3 bases are TGTGCCAGCAGTGTTCCCAGGGGCTCGAGGAGCACTGAAGCTTTCTTT.